The entry below describes one T cell receptor beta chain. It lacks a known antigen. No base quality information exists; no much larger clone differs at one position. This entry is derived from a study of lymphopenia after photon versus proton radiotherapy (dated by TCRdb to about 2019). Background for the entire study: Photon and proton radiation therapy were compared by the study for their immunological effects in patients with gastrointestinal tumors who developed high-grade lymphopenia. The approximately 20 patients in the cohort had gastrointestinal tumors, were treated with either photon or proton therapy, and subsequently developed lymphopenia. The study aimed to characterize how the two radiation modalities differ in their impact on the immune system. Overall study outcomes, separate from this receptor: After the lymphocyte count nadir, repertoires from photon-treated patients showed oligoclonal expansion, particularly of CD8+ Temra cells, and this expansion drove the decline in diversity. The survival association was examined only in patients who died, and the authors described better survival with proton therapy as a possibility, not as a demonstrated result. During treatment, patients who received photon therapy lost naive T cells and TCR diversity and gained effector/memory populations, whereas patients who received proton therapy remained relatively stable. Across the cohort, a larger post-nadir drop in TCR diversity was inversely correlated with overall survival time among patients who died.

Libraries were prepared through the immunoSEQ multiplex PCR assay. Alongside multiparametric flow cytometry, deep sequencing of rearranged TCR beta loci was used to profile the T cell repertoires. TCRdb's version of the immuneACCESS table is confined to in-frame rearrangements and falls short of the full clone set. An unresolved V gene accounts for under half of the shortfall where checked; the remainder is of unknown origin. The sample yields nearly 25,000 clones; around four fifths were counted once. The top ten constitute roughly 20% of the sample. The CDR3 measures 14 amino acids from cysteine to phenylalanine. The read is trimmed to its CDR3 DNA, 42 bases read in frame from base 1. Trimming costs V 1 base and J 2 bases, and their ends lie 9 bases apart. As encoded in the germline V gene, CDR1 is MGHRA while CDR2 is YSYEKL.

This TCR was recovered from a woman between 65 and 79 years old with pancreatic cancer. The source material was peripheral blood, sampled from a patient treated with proton-based radiotherapy. Here the chain combines TRBV4-1 and TRBJ2-7, with the D gene not clear enough to name. The nucleotides read TGCGCCAGCAGCCAAGCCGGGTCGGCCTACGAGCAGTACTTC. This sequence encodes CASSQAGSAYEQYF.